The subject of this entry is one TCR beta chain. CDR3 length: 14 residues. V shed 7 bases and J 1 base; nucleotides not matched to a gene: 5. CDR1 LNHDA and CDR2 SQIVND come from the germline V gene (reference sequence). This sample was included in a study of blood T cell repertoires in COVID-19. Clones were read by immunoSEQ multiplex PCR, and TCRdb kept only the in-frame ones, dropping some. The sample includes 150,000 to 200,000 clones, less than 90% of them seen just once. The specimen sequenced was peripheral blood. The receptor's source is a woman aged 60-75 years with COVID-19, enrolled during active disease. The rearrangement joins TRBV19 to TRBJ1-1, with 8 bases identical to TRBD1. CDR3 bases: TGTGCCAGTATCAGGGGGCTGAGGAACACTGAAGCTTTCTTT. Residues: CASIRGLRNTEAFF.